The rows below give T cell receptor beta chains drawn from one sample of a study of OX40 agonist ivuxolimab in advanced cancers. TCRdb keeps only in-frame clones here, not all; method: immunoSEQ multiplex PCR. The data show about 20,000 clones, with about 85% seen just once and approximately 40% held by the top ten. The source material was CD4+ or CD8+ T cells sorted from blood, sampled in a trial of the OX40 agonist ivuxolimab. The receptors derive from an adult with an advanced solid tumor such as melanoma, head and neck, liver or kidney cancer. CDR3s include the opening cysteine and the closing phenylalanine or tryptophan. A D gene is named only where the DNA matches it firmly. A clone size is listed for some rows: how often the clone was seen (once, few, many), or a class if it is expanded.

length,V,size,J,D,DNA,CDR3
14,TRBV6-5,-,TRBJ2-5,TRBD1,TGTGCCAGCAGTTTCGACAGGGGTGGGGAGACCCAGTACTTC,CASSFDRGGETQYF
14,TRBV11-2,-,TRBJ1-2,-,TGTGCCAGCAGCTGGGGGGGCCTAAGCTATGGCTACACCTTC,CASSWGGLSYGYTF
20,TRBV23-1,-,TRBJ1-5,TRBD1,TGCGCCAGCAGTCAAGGGGGGACAGGGAAAAGTAGGTGTAGCAATCAGCCCCAGCATTTT,CASSQGGTGKSRCSNQPQHF
15,TRBV9,-,TRBJ2-3,TRBD2,TGTGCCAGCAGCGTAGGTACTAGCGGGGGAGATACGCAGTATTTT,CASSVGTSGGDTQYF
15,TRBV7-9,-,TRBJ2-4,TRBD1,TGTGCCAGCAGCTTAGGGACAGGTCTACAAAACATTCAGTACTTC,CASSLGTGLQNIQYF
18,TRBV6-4,once,TRBJ2-2,-,TGTGCCAGCAGAGACAATCTCCAGGGGGGGGGTAACACCGGGGAGCTGTTTTTT,CASRDNLQGGGNTGELFF
16,TRBV5-4,-,TRBJ1-1,-,TGTGCCAGCAGCTGGGGGTGGGAAGAGGTCAACACTGAAGCTTTCTTT,CASSWGWEEVNTEAFF
17,TRBV7-9,-,TRBJ2-7,TRBD2,TGTGCCAGCAGCTTAGGGTCGCCTGGGGACTACACCTACGAGCAGTACTTC,CASSLGSPGDYTYEQYF
13,TRBV29-1,-,TRBJ2-7,TRBD2,TGCAGCGTTGGGCTAGCGGGGTCCTACGAGCAGTACTTC,CSVGLAGSYEQYF
14,TRBV7-8,-,TRBJ2-2,-,TGTGCCAGCAGCTTACCCCCGCAGGCCGGGGAGCTGTTTTTT,CASSLPPQAGELFF
15,TRBV7-6,-,TRBJ2-7,-,TGTGCCAGCAGCTTAGAGGTCGGGGCCCACTACGAGCAGTACTTC,CASSLEVGAHYEQYF
11,TRBV28,-,TRBJ1-2,-,TGTGCCAGCAGGGAAAGCTATGGCTACACCTTC,CASRESYGYTF
17,TRBV9,-,TRBJ2-2,-,TGTGCCAGCAGCGTAGCTGGGGCAGGGGTCCCCATCGGGGAGCTGTTTTTT,CASSVAGAGVPIGELFF
14,TRBV4-2,-,TRBJ2-3,TRBD2,TGTGCCAGCAGTTACGGGGGGGTCTCAGATACGCAGTATTTT,CASSYGGVSDTQYF
14,TRBV25-1,-,TRBJ2-2,-,TGTGCCACCGGGGTAGGAGGGACCACCGGGGAGCTGTTTTTT,CATGVGGTTGELFF
15,TRBV18,few,TRBJ2-3,TRBD2,TGTGCCAGCTCTCCACTAGCGGCTAGCACAGATACGCAGTATTTT,CASSPLAASTDTQYF
13,TRBV29-1,-,TRBJ1-1,TRBD1,TGCAGCGTCACAGGGGAAAGCGACACTGAAGCTTTCTTT,CSVTGESDTEAFF
14,TRBV5-4,-,TRBJ2-5,-,TGTGCCAGCAGCTTGGAGGGGGGTCAAGAGACCCAGTACTTC,CASSLEGGQETQYF
16,TRBV15,-,TRBJ2-6,-,TGTGCCACCAGCGATACCCGGGACTCTGGGGCCAACGTCCTGACTTTC,CATSDTRDSGANVLTF
22,TRBV10-3,-,TRBJ1-2,TRBD1,TGTGCCATCAGTGAGCGACAGGGGCCCGTTGCCTGGGGGTCGAGGGTCAACTATGGCTACACCTTC,CAISERQGPVAWGSRVNYGYTF
15,TRBV4-1,medium-sized,TRBJ2-7,-,TGCGCCAGCAGCCAAGGAGAAGGGGCGACCTACGAGCAGTACTTC,CASSQGEGATYEQYF
18,TRBV10-3,-,TRBJ1-3,-,TGTGCCATCAGTGAGTTCCTTTGGGGAGCCGGCTCTGGAAACACCATATATTTT,CAISEFLWGAGSGNTIYF
13,TRBV7-6,-,TRBJ2-2,-,TGTGCCAGCAGCTTAGGGGGTGCCGGGGAGCTGTTTTTT,CASSLGGAGELFF
14,TRBV6-5,-,TRBJ2-7,TRBD2,TGTGCCAGCAGCTCGACTAGCGACTCCTACGAGCAGTACTTC,CASSSTSDSYEQYF
16,TRBV6-5,-,TRBJ2-1,-,TGTGCCAGCAGTTATACCTCGGGGGAAACAAACAATGAGCAGTTCTTC,CASSYTSGETNNEQFF
18,TRBV11-2,-,TRBJ2-1,TRBD1,TGTGCCAGCAGCCCCTGGACAGGGGTAGGGGACTCCTACAATGAGCAGTTCTTC,CASSPWTGVGDSYNEQFF